This passage covers 7 T cell receptor beta chains from one sample sequenced in a study of T cells after yellow fever vaccination. TCRdb redid the calling of the 5' RACE reads with MiXCR, one entry per CDR3 protein. The sample lists approximately 140,000 distinct CDR3 sequences; less than 9.5% were seen once. The source was CD4+ T cells sorted from PBMCs, collected 5 days after the yellow fever booster vaccination. These receptors originate from a young man who received the YFV17D yellow fever vaccine.

The sample holds many counts of this clonotype. The gene calls are TRBV29-1 and TRBJ2-2; the D is unclear. The CDR3 length is 10 residues. V lost 4 bases and J 5 bases, leaving 2 bases between the germline ends. CDR1 and CDR2 (germline): SQVTM, ANQGSEA. In nucleotides, the CDR3 is TGCAGCGTTGGGACCGGGGAGCTGTTTTTT. Amino acids: CSVGTGELFF.

This chain connects TRBV24-1 to TRBJ2-5; the D call may be TRBD1 or TRBD2 (5 bases each). The V end lost 4 bases, the J end lost 5 bases, and 10 bases lay between the germline ends. This CDR3 is 13 amino acids long. Germline V gives CDR1 KGHDR, CDR2 SFDVKD. The chain's CDR3 is CATSDGTHETQYF. Written as DNA, the CDR3 is TGTGCCACCAGTGACGGGACCCACGAGACCCAGTACTTC.

This clonotype was detected ten times or more. The genes are TRBV11-2 and TRBJ2-1; unclear D gene. Between the trimmed V and J ends, which lost 0 bases and 5 bases, there was a span of 11 bases. The germline V gene has CDR1 SGHAT and CDR2 FQNNGV. The CDR3 runs to 15 residues. Here the CDR3 DNA reads TGTGCCAGCAGCTTAGAAGGTTTAGCCAACAATGAGCAGTTCTTC. It is translated as CASSLEGLANNEQFF. The full variable domain, completed using reference TRBV11-2 and TRBJ2-1, is EAGVAQSPRYKIIEKRQSVAFWCNPISGHATLYWYQQILGQGPKLLIQFQNNGVVDDSQLPKDRFSAERLKGVDSTLKIQPAKLEDSAVYLCASSLEGLANNEQFFGPGTRLTVL.

V is TRBV6-4 and J is TRBJ1-4, with TRBD1 matching over 7 bases. CDR1 and CDR2 (germline): MRHNA, SNTAGT. V gave up 5 bases and J gave up 7 bases; unmatched junction bases: 22. The CDR3 extends over 19 amino acids. CDR3 residues: CASSPNPGQGEVLGEKLFF. The CDR3 DNA reads as TGTGCCAGCAGTCCGAACCCGGGGCAGGGGGAAGTACTTGGTGAAAAACTGTTTTTT.

This clonotype was detected ten times or more. The rearrangement uses TRBV20-1 and TRBJ2-7; 8 positions agree with TRBD2. Losses at the gene ends were 1 base for V and 3 bases for J; bases not matched to a gene: 8. This CDR3 region has 15 residues. Germline assignment: CDR1 DFQATT and CDR2 SNEGSKA (reference sequence). CDR3 residues: CSARALTSALYEQYF. The CDR3 nucleotides read TGCAGTGCTAGAGCGTTGACTAGCGCTCTCTACGAGCAGTACTTC.

This clonotype was counted ten times or more. This chain joins TRBV7-2 and TRBJ2-1, with 8 bases identical to TRBD1. This CDR3 is 13 amino acids long. Germline trimming cut 4 bases from V and 5 bases from J; bases unmatched to any gene: 1. Germline V CDR1 and CDR2: SGHTA, FQGNSA. CDR3 protein: CASSSTGDNEQFF. CDR3 DNA sequence: TGTGCCAGCAGCTCGACAGGGGACAATGAGCAGTTCTTC.

The rearrangement joins TRBV6-1 to TRBJ2-5; a weak D match, TRBD2 (5 bases). There are 15 residues in the CDR3. CDR1 is MNHNS and CDR2 is SASEGT in the germline V gene. V lost 4 bases to trimming and J lost 2 bases, with 14 bases between them. The CDR3 DNA reads TGTGCCAGCAGTGGTGGGAGTACCCTTCAAGAGACCCAGTACTTC. It translates to CASSGGSTLQETQYF.